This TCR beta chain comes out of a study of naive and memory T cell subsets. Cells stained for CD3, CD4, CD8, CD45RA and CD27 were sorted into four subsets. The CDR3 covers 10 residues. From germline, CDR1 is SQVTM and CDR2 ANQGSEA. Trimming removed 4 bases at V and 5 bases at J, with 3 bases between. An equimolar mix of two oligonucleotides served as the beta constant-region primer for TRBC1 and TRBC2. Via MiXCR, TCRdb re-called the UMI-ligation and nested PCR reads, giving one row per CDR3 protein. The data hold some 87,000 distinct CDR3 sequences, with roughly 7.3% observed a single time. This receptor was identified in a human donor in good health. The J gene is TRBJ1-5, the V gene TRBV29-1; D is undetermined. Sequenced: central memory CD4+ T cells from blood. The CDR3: CSVGHQPQHF. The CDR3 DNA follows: TGCAGCGTTGGACATCAGCCCCAGCATTTT. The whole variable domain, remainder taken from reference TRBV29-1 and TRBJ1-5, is SAVISQKPSRDICQRGTSLTIQCQVDSQVTMMFWYRQQPGQSLTLIATANQGSEATYESGFVIDKFPISRPNLTFSTLTVSNMSPEDSSIYLCSVGHQPQHFGDGTRLSIL.